One sample yielded the 30 T cell receptor beta chains listed below, sequenced in a study of T cell clonotyping in hematopoietic cell transplantation. Generated by immunoSEQ multiplex PCR, the TCRdb table keeps only in-frame clones and is missing some. This sample carries thousands of clones, around nine tenths of them seen once, and the ten largest clones take 5.8%. The sequencing here drew on peripheral blood mononuclear cells, taken 100 days after allogeneic stem cell transplant. All receptors come from a female patient between 40 and 50 years old who had an allogeneic stem cell transplant from a related donor, so the T cells may come from the graft donor. Some clones in this sample may be carry-over from other donors' samples.

This chain links TRBV7-2 with TRBJ1-2, with D perhaps matching TRBD1 (6 bases). The CDR3 contains 18 residues. Trimming removed 1 base from V and 2 bases from J, with 20 bases in between. Germline V gives CDR1 SGHTA, CDR2 FQGNSA. The DNA for the CDR3 is TGTGCCAGCAGCTTAGAAGGACAGCTATTCGCCCTGAACTATGGCTACACCTTC. This encodes CASSLEGQLFALNYGYTF.

The J gene is TRBJ1-2, the V gene TRBV9; 7 bases fit TRBD1. This CDR3 is built from 13 residues. The V segment lost 5 bases and the J segment 8 bases; nucleotides outside the gene matches: 9. Germline CDR1 SGDLS, CDR2 YYNGEE. CDR3 protein: CASRPQTGQGYTF. The CDR3 coding sequence is TGTGCCAGCAGACCCCAGACAGGGCAGGGCTACACCTTC.

CDR3 bases: TGTGCCTGGAGTACCTCCGTTTCGGTTGAAGCTTTCTTT. Translated, it gives CAWSTSVSVEAFF. The chain joins TRBV30 to TRBJ1-1; D call uncertain. Between the trimmed V and J ends, which lost 2 bases and 7 bases, there was a span of 14 bases. CDR3 size: 13 residues. CDR1 is GTSNPN, CDR2 SVGIG, per germline (reference sequence). The entire variable domain, with the rest obtained from reference TRBV30 and TRBJ1-1, is as follows: SQTIHQWPATLVQPVGSPLSLECTVEGTSNPNLYWYRQAAGRGLQLLFYSVGIGQISSEVPQNLSASRPQDRQFILSSKKLLLSDSGFYLCAWSTSVSVEAFFGQGTRLTVV.

The CDR3 bases are TGTGCCAGCAGCTTGGTGGACGGGGTGCATGGCTACACCTTC. Translated, it gives CASSLVDGVHGYTF. This chain joins TRBV5-8 and TRBJ1-2; D remains ambiguous. The CDR3 has 14 amino acids. Germline V gene data show CDR1 as SGHTS and CDR2 as YDEGEE. The V gene lost 0 bases and the J gene lost 6 bases, with 12 bases spanning the gap.

The chain has TRBV6-5 and TRBJ1-5, with D unresolved. The V gene lost 10 bases and the J gene lost 3 bases, with 16 bases spanning the gap. This CDR3 has 14 residues. Germline V gives CDR1 MNHEY, CDR2 SVGAGI. DNA of the CDR3: TGTGCCACCGGACTGCGACGTGACAATCAGCCCCAGCATTTT. Translation: CATGLRRDNQPQHF.

This chain uses TRBV10-3 with TRBJ2-5; 11 bases agree with TRBD1. The length of the CDR3 is 14 residues. CDR1 ENHRY and CDR2 SYGVKD come from the germline V gene. V lost 6 bases to trimming and J lost 5 bases; unmatched junction nucleotides: 5. The CDR3 here is CAISPGQGDETQYF. CDR3 coding DNA: TGTGCCATCAGCCCGGGACAGGGGGATGAGACCCAGTACTTC.

The rearrangement links TRBV5-1 to TRBJ2-1; the D gene could be TRBD1 or TRBD2 (5 bases each). V was shortened by 4 bases and J by 10 bases, with 15 bases between the two germline ends. This CDR3 is 13 amino acids long. Germline CDR1 is SGHRS and CDR2 is YFSETQ. CDR3 sequence: CASSIPGSPEQFF. Written as DNA, the CDR3 is TGCGCCAGCAGCATACCAGGGAGTCCCGAGCAGTTCTTC. Full variable domain (rest looked up from reference TRBV5-1 and TRBJ2-1): KAGVTQTPRYLIKTRGQQVTLSCSPISGHRSVSWYQQTPGQGLQFLFEYFSETQRNKGNFPGRFSGRQFSNSRSEMNVSTLELGDSALYLCASSIPGSPEQFFGPGTRLTVL.

A few counts support this clone. The CDR3 region is CAISDLASGQPYEQYF. The CDR3 DNA reads TGTGCCATCAGTGATCTTGCTAGCGGGCAACCCTACGAGCAGTACTTC. V is TRBV10-3 and J is TRBJ2-7; TRBD2 agrees at 8 bases. The V gene end was trimmed by 3 bases and the J gene end by 2 bases; junction bases not matched to a gene: 9. Germline V gene data show CDR1 as ENHRY and CDR2 as SYGVKD. This CDR3 comprises 16 residues.

The chain combines TRBV30 with TRBJ1-3; D gene ambiguous. Per germline, CDR1 GTSNPN and CDR2 SVGIG (reference sequence). The CDR3 loop spans 13 amino acids. V was pared by 5 bases and J by 0 bases, with 8 bases between. The chain's CDR3 is CAWAAFSGNTIYF. Written as DNA, the CDR3 is TGTGCCTGGGCAGCCTTCTCTGGAAACACCATATATTTT.

The chain carries TRBV9 and TRBJ1-2, with D unclear. The CDR3 runs to 14 residues. V dropped 4 bases and J dropped 1 base, with 11 bases sitting between them. Germline CDR1 reads SGDLS; CDR2 reads YYNGEE. CDR3 bases: TGTGCCAGCAGCCCTACACATCTTAACTATGGCTACACCTTC. Translating gives CASSPTHLNYGYTF.

V and J are TRBV14 and TRBJ2-5; D call uncertain. Germline V lookup: CDR1 SGHDN, CDR2 FVKESK. V lost 6 bases and J 4 bases, leaving 15 bases between the germline ends. The CDR3 is 14 residues long. DNA of the CDR3: TGTGCCAGCAGTCAATCCTGGGTCGTAGAGACCCAGTACTTC. Protein sequence: CASSQSWVVETQYF.

The gene calls are TRBV5-5 and TRBJ2-5; 14 bases are shared with TRBD2. This CDR3 spans 16 amino acids. Unmatched junction bases numbered 4, after V lost 1 base and J lost 5 bases. CDR1 and CDR2 from the germline V gene are SGHKS and YYEKEE (reference sequence). The CDR3 loop is CASSLRLAGGSETQYF. The CDR3, as DNA: TGTGCCAGCAGCTTGCGACTAGCGGGAGGGTCGGAGACCCAGTACTTC.

The chain couples TRBV7-3 to TRBJ2-7; 10 positions agree with TRBD2. The trim removed 2 bases at V and 2 bases at J, leaving 0 bases unmatched. Per germline, CDR1 SGHTA and CDR2 FQGTGA. CDR3 size: 14 residues. CDR3 DNA: TGTGCCAGCAGCTTACTAGCGGGAGCCTACGAGCAGTACTTC. As protein: CASSLLAGAYEQYF.

The V and J genes are TRBV5-6 and TRBJ1-2; D gene unclear. The CDR3 runs 14 residues. Germline lookup yields CDR1 SGHDT and CDR2 YYEEEE. V lost 0 bases to trimming and J lost 1 base, with 7 bases between them. CDR3 protein: CASSLERVNYGYTF. In DNA, the CDR3 is TGTGCCAGCAGCTTGGAGAGGGTTAACTATGGCTACACCTTC.

The chain uses TRBV19 and TRBJ2-3; 9 bases are a match to TRBD1. V lost 8 bases and J lost 6; bases outside the gene matches: 9. CDR1 is LNHDA, CDR2 SQIVND, per germline (reference sequence). The CDR3 sequence is 14 residues long. The CDR3: CASAGTGFSDTQYF. In DNA form, the CDR3 reads TGTGCCAGTGCGGGGACAGGGTTTTCTGATACGCAGTATTTT.

This chain uses TRBV29-1 with TRBJ2-3; 9 bases map to TRBD1. CDR1 and CDR2 (germline): SQVTM, ANQGSEA. The CDR3 has 17 amino acids. V trimming: 6 bases; J trimming: 3 bases; junction bases outside the gene matches: 16. CDR3 region: CSVRGVLGQGRTDTQYF. The DNA for the CDR3 is TGCAGCGTCCGGGGGGTCCTAGGACAGGGGAGGACAGATACGCAGTATTTT.

This sequence joins TRBV19 and TRBJ2-3, with 7 bases aligning to TRBD2. This CDR3 has 17 residues. Germline V gene sequence: CDR1 LNHDA, CDR2 SQIVND (reference sequence). Trimming took 5 bases from V and 1 from J; bases not matched to a gene: 12. The CDR3 nucleotides read TGTGCCAGTAGTGGTCGGCTAGCGGCCGAGGGCACAGATACGCAGTATTTT. Its protein is CASSGRLAAEGTDTQYF. Filled out from reference TRBV19 and TRBJ2-3, the complete variable domain reads DGGITQSPKYLFRKEGQNVTLSCEQNLNHDAMYWYRQDPGQGLRLIYYSQIVNDFQKGDIAEGYSVSREKKESFPLTVTSAQKNPTAFYLCASSGRLAAEGTDTQYFGPGTRLTVL.

The V call is TRBV11-2, the J call TRBJ1-2; the D gene is possibly TRBD1 (6 bases). CDR1 and CDR2 from the germline V gene are SGHAT and FQNNGV. The CDR3 covers 15 residues. V was shortened by 5 bases and J by 2 bases, with 15 bases between the two germline ends. CDR3 in amino acids: CASSGVRGRNYGYTF. The CDR3 DNA reads as TGTGCCAGCAGCGGGGTAAGGGGGAGGAACTATGGCTACACCTTC.

The chain carries TRBV5-1 and TRBJ2-2; D may be TRBD2 (6 bases). The CDR3 is made up of 14 amino acids. Trimming stripped 6 bases from V and 6 bases from J, with 15 bases between. Germline V CDR1 and CDR2: SGHRS, YFSETQ. CDR3 amino acids: CASKDTGGSGELFF. CDR3 nucleotides: TGCGCCAGCAAGGACACCGGGGGTTCCGGGGAGCTGTTTTTT.

This chain connects TRBV5-4 to TRBJ2-7; D is perhaps TRBD2 (6 bases). Per germline, CDR1 SGHNT and CDR2 YYREEE (reference sequence). CDR3 length equals 15 residues. The V end lost 6 bases, the J end lost 2 bases, and 18 bases lay between the germline ends. DNA of the CDR3: TGTGCCAGCAACGACGCGGCGGGATCCACCTACGAGCAGTACTTC. Protein product: CASNDAAGSTYEQYF.

The chain uses TRBV6-1 and TRBJ2-6, with 9 positions matching TRBD2. Germline loops: CDR1 MNHNS, CDR2 SASEGT. Unmatched junction bases numbered 8, after V lost 4 bases and J lost 4 bases. The CDR3 is 17 amino acids. This CDR3 is CASSGAAGGAGANVLTF. The DNA for the CDR3 is TGTGCCAGCAGTGGGGCAGCGGGAGGCGCGGGGGCCAACGTCCTGACTTTC.

In its sample, this clone was seen once. In nucleotides, the CDR3 is TGTGCCTGGACCCGACAGACCGGAGGCTACACCTTC. Encoded protein: CAWTRQTGGYTF. V is TRBV30 and J is TRBJ1-2; maybe TRBD1 (5 bases). CDR1 is GTSNPN and CDR2 is SVGIG in the germline V gene (reference sequence). The length of the CDR3 is 12 residues. V was shortened by 4 bases and J by 8 bases, with 14 bases between the two germline ends.

This chain joins TRBV6-5 and TRBJ1-2; the D is unclear. Germline values: CDR1 MNHEY, CDR2 SVGAGI. The CDR3 is made up of 12 amino acids. V was clipped by 2 bases and J by 5 bases, with 6 bases between them. CDR3 coding DNA: TGTGCCAGCAGTTACGCGGTTTATGGCTACACCTTC. Protein: CASSYAVYGYTF.

This clone was recorded once. The chain combines TRBV19 with TRBJ2-7; 9 nucleotides align to TRBD1. Germline V gives CDR1 LNHDA, CDR2 SQIVND (reference sequence). V lost 5 bases to trimming and J lost 3 bases; unmatched junction nucleotides: 5. CDR3 length equals 14 residues. The chain's CDR3 is CASSFGTGNYEQYF. CDR3 nucleotide sequence: TGTGCCAGTAGTTTCGGGACAGGGAACTACGAGCAGTACTTC.

V and J are TRBV9 and TRBJ1-2; tentatively, D is TRBD1 (5 bases). Germline CDR1 and CDR2: SGDLS and YYNGEE. V was clipped by 4 bases and J by 4 bases, with 11 bases between them. CDR3 size: 13 residues. The DNA for the CDR3 is TGTGCCAGCAGCCCGACAGCTTCCTATGGCTACACCTTC. This codes for CASSPTASYGYTF.

This rearrangement joins TRBV18 to TRBJ2-7; possible D gene TRBD2, 5 bases. The ends were cut back, 8 bases at V and 4 bases at J, with 12 bases in the middle. Germline V gene lookup returns CDR1 KGHSH and CDR2 LQKENI. The CDR3 spans 12 residues. CDR3 coding DNA: TGTGCCAGCGCCCCGGGGTTGTACGAGCAGTACTTC. Protein product: CASAPGLYEQYF.

The genes are TRBV11-1 and TRBJ1-1; weak D call: TRBD1 (6 bases). Germline CDR1 reads SGHAT; CDR2 reads FQDESV (reference sequence). Trimming shortened V by 5 bases and J by 0 bases, and 10 bases separated the two germline ends. This CDR3 has 14 residues. The CDR3 DNA is TGTGCCAGCAGCCTCGGGACATTGAACACTGAAGCTTTCTTT. This encodes CASSLGTLNTEAFF. The full variable domain, rest sourced from reference TRBV11-1 and TRBJ1-1, is EAEVAQSPRYKITEKSQAVAFWCDPISGHATLYWYRQILGQGPELLVQFQDESVVDDSQLPKDRFSAERLKGVDSTLKIQPAELGDSAMYLCASSLGTLNTEAFFGQGTRLTVV.

The J gene is TRBJ2-5, the V gene TRBV5-1; D is ambiguous. Trimming removed 0 bases at V and 2 bases at J, with 11 bases between. The length of the CDR3 is 15 residues. Germline V CDR1 and CDR2: SGHRS, YFSETQ. CDR3 nucleotides: TGCGCCAGCAGCTTGGCTCAAAGCTGGCAAGAGACCCAGTACTTC. Its translation: CASSLAQSWQETQYF.

This clone was recorded once. The chain recombines TRBV7-6 with TRBJ2-5; no definite D call. The germline gives CDR1 SGHVS, CDR2 FNYEAQ. The CDR3 totals 14 residues. V gave up 2 bases and J gave up 2 bases, with 9 bases separating them. CDR3 amino acids: CASSLSAPQETQYF. In DNA, the CDR3 is TGTGCCAGCAGCTTATCCGCGCCACAAGAGACCCAGTACTTC.

V and J are TRBV28 and TRBJ2-3, with 8 bases fitting TRBD1. The CDR3 is 12 residues long. CDR1 MDHEN and CDR2 SYDVKM come from the germline V gene. The V gene end was trimmed by 8 bases and the J gene end by 6 bases; junction bases not matched to a gene: 4. CDR3 loop: CASVQGVDTQYF. The CDR3 nucleotides are TGTGCCAGCGTACAGGGGGTGGATACGCAGTATTTT.